This T cell receptor (beta chain) was profiled in a study of T cells after yellow fever vaccination (dated by TCRdb to between 2018 and 2020). With regard to the full study: Staining for CD3, CD45RA, CCR7 and CD95 was used to sort memory subsets (EM, EMRA, CM and Tscm) on a BD FACS Aria III. The SMART-Seq v4 Ultra Low Input RNA kit was used to prepare libraries from fractions with low cell numbers. To follow T-cell clones before and after primary and booster YFV17D yellow fever vaccination, bulk TCR alpha and beta repertoires were sequenced over time. Two healthy male donors, one aged 18 to 30 and one aged 30 to 40 years, made up the cohort. Blood samples were taken at several timepoints before and after primary and secondary immunization, and bulk PBMC replicates and cell subsets were isolated. Sorting of memory subsets took place on days 0, 15 and 45 and at 18 months after primary vaccination, as well as on days 0, 15 and 45 after the 30-year booster.

TCR cDNA was synthesized by 5'RACE template switching, which introduced a universal primer site and unique molecular identifiers. Priming of cDNA synthesis was performed from both the TCR alpha and TCR beta constant segments. Library amplification involved two PCR steps, and the second step added sample barcodes and sequencing adapters. Libraries were sequenced on Illumina HiSeq 2500 (2x100 bp) or NovaSeq (2x150 bp). For the original study's pipeline: MIGEC was used to demultiplex reads and collapse the reads into UMI consensus sequences, and MiXCR was used for V(D)J alignment. Clonotypes responding to the vaccine were identified with edgeR on replicate PBMC samples, with the criteria of FDR below 0.01 and a log2 fold change above 5 up to day 15. Bulk clonotypes were assigned CD4 or CD8 identity according to which sequenced CD4 or CD8 repertoire held them at higher abundance. Clonotype frequencies in memory subsets were weighted by FACS-sorted cell numbers to estimate each clone's distribution across memory phenotypes. TCRdb reprocessed the public reads (quality trimming at Q25 with fastp, clone calling with MiXCR) and kept in-frame beta chains. CDR3 protein duplicates are merged, each entry listing the most common genes and DNA. TCRdb's processing, not the authors', yielded these V and J calls. Counted in this sample were roughly 32,000 distinct CDR3 sequences; 5% to 8.5% of them appeared once. The ten largest clones take up around a fifth of the sample.

Per the publication, the treatment or condition label means: live attenuated yellow fever vaccine strain. PBMCs were isolated from peripheral blood using a standard Ficoll-Paque protocol. For sorted memory subsets, RNA extraction was done with the RNeasy Micro Kit. Study-level results and caveats: Because the study included only two donors, the extent to which the findings can be generalized is limited. Most clones expanded after primary vaccination were re-detected after the booster (96% of CD4 and 80% to 90% of CD8), suggesting broad memory maintenance. A small share of clonotypes was detected in both CD4 and CD8 compartments, with the overlap likely arising from convergent recombination. Compared with the primary T-cell response, the secondary T-cell response was weaker but faster, peaking on day 5 rather than day 15. In the sorted memory subsets on day 0, nearly all of the vaccine-responding clonotypes fell below detection. FACS-sorted repertoires could contain abundant contaminating clonotypes from the bulk population, so computational filtering was required.

Counted from cysteine to phenylalanine, this CDR3 has 14 amino acids. The CDR3 DNA has 42 bases and is translated from base 1. V loses 1 base of germline sequence and J loses 7 bases, and the interval between the two ends is 11 bases. This clonotype is medium-sized (0.01 to 0.1%) in terms of sample share. Per-nucleotide qualities are absent, and no much larger clonotype sits a single base away. Sequencing used PBMCs, either bulk or a sorted T-cell subset (CD4+, CD8+, memory, or dextramer-sorted; not recorded which), obtained on the day of the first yellow fever vaccination. This TCR derives from a man between 18 and 29 years old who received the YFV17D yellow fever vaccine. Recombination linked TRBV12-3 or TRBV12-4 to TRBJ1-5; confidence is insufficient to name the D gene. The CDR3 protein: CASSLGWVSQPQHF. The DNA reads as follows: TGTGCCAGCAGTTTAGGGTGGGTCAGCCAGCCCCAGCATTTT.